This T cell receptor (beta chain) was documented in a study of metastatic and nonmetastatic thyroid tumors. Study as a whole: Blood and tumor or nodule tissue repertoires from malignant and benign thyroid patients were compared. General study results and limits: Benign nodules were reported to have significantly lower TCR beta diversity than malignant thyroid tumors, in blood and tumor.

CDR3 length: 16 amino acids. J gave up 7 bases and V 3 bases, and 11 bases lay outside the gene matches. In germline, CDR1 is DFQATT, CDR2 SNEGSKA (reference sequence). Authors' methods: Variation in CDR3 across clinicopathological groups served as the basis for constructing a distant-metastasis classifier in papillary thyroid cancer. MiXCR re-clonotyped the PCR reads for TCRdb. In this record, the V and J calls reflect TCRdb's handling and not the investigators' own analysis. This table holds approximately 22,000 clones, around a third found once. Thyroid surgery was preceded by no treatment in any patient. By frequency in the sample, this clone is medium-sized. Its antigen remains unknown.

The sequenced sample consisted of blood. This sequence originates from a female donor with papillary thyroid cancer or a benign thyroid nodule (not recorded which). Some clones in this sample may be carry-over from other donors' samples. This rearrangement joins TRBV20-1 to TRBJ2-3; 12 nucleotides align to TRBD2. CDR3 residues: CSARGLAGPLLYTQYF. The CDR3 DNA sequence: TGCAGTGCTAGGGGACTAGCGGGTCCACTCCTATATACGCAGTATTTT.